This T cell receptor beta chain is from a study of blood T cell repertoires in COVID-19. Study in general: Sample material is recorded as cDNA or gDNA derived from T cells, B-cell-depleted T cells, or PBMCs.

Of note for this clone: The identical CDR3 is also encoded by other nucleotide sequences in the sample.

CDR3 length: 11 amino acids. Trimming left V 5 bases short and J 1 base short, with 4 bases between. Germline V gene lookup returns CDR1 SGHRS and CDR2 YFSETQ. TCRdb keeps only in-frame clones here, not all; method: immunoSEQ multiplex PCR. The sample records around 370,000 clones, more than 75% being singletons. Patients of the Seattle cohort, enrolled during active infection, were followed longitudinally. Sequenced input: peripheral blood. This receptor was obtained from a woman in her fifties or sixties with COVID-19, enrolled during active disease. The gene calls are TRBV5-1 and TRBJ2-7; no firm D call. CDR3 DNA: TGCGCCAGCAGTCAATCCTACGAGCAGTACTTC. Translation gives CASSQSYEQYF. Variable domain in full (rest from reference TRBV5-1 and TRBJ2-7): KAGVTQTPRYLIKTRGQQVTLSCSPISGHRSVSWYQQTPGQGLQFLFEYFSETQRNKGNFPGRFSGRQFSNSRSEMNVSTLELGDSALYLCASSQSYEQYFGPGTRLTVT.